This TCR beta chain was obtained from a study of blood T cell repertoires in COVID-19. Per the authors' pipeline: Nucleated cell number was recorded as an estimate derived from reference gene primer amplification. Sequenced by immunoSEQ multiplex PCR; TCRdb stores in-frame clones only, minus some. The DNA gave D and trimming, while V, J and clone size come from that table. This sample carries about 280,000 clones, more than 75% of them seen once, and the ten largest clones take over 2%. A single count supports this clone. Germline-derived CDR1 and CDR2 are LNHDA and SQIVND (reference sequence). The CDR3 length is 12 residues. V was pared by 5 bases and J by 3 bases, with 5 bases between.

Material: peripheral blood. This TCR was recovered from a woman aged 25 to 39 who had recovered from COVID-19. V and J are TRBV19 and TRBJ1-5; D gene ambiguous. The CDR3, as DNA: TGTGCCAGTAGTCGACACAATCAGCCCCAGCATTTT. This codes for CASSRHNQPQHF.